This T cell receptor (beta chain) was captured by sequencing in a study of OX40 agonist ivuxolimab in advanced cancers. The wider study: People who had prior anti-PD-1, anti-PD-L1 or anti-CTLA-4 therapy could take part, and around 39% had some. Regarding the study as a whole: Partial responders receiving 0.1-3.0 mg/kg showed among the lowest clonal expansion. Expanded peripheral T cells had an undetermined antigen specificity.

On this clone itself: The antigen is unknown.

The table came from immunoSEQ multiplex PCR; TCRdb's copy has only in-frame clones and leaves some out. The sample yields about 110,000 clones, around 90% seen once. The CDR3 is 13 amino acids. Germline assignment: CDR1 SGHRS and CDR2 YFSETQ. Trimming cost V 4 bases and J 9 bases, with 14 bases left between them. V and J are TRBV5-1 and TRBJ2-1; a weak D match, TRBD1 (6 bases). The sample was CD4+ or CD8+ T cells sorted from blood, taken in a trial of the OX40 agonist ivuxolimab. The source of this sequence is an adult with an advanced solid tumor such as melanoma, head and neck, liver or kidney cancer. CDR3 residues: CASSTNRAIEQFF. The CDR3 DNA follows: TGCGCCAGCAGCACAAACAGGGCCATTGAGCAGTTCTTC.